This TCR beta chain was documented in a study of blood T cell repertoires in COVID-19. Study as a whole: The study drew acute and convalescent COVID-19 samples from the United States, Italy and Spain. In each case, the material was cDNA or gDNA derived from T cells, B-cell-depleted T cells, or PBMCs.

Germline V CDR1 and CDR2: LGHDT, YNNKEL (reference sequence). This CDR3 has 14 amino acids. V was pared by 4 bases and J by 6 bases, with 12 bases between. Per the authors' pipeline: Reference gene primers were amplified, and this amplification served to estimate nucleated cell counts. The repertoire was sequenced with immunoSEQ multiplex PCR; TCRdb's copy has only in-frame clones and lacks some. V and J calls and clone size are given by that table; D and trimming were obtained from the DNA. The sample includes 200,000 to 300,000 clones, 84% seen only once; the top ten take 7.5% to 9%. The sequenced sample consisted of peripheral blood. This clonotype was obtained from a human donor in a cohort sampled during active COVID-19. J is TRBJ2-2 and V is TRBV3-1 (or the pseudogene TRBV3-2), with D perhaps TRBD1 (5 bases). The CDR3 protein is CASSPPSGSGELFF. In DNA form, the CDR3 reads TGTGCCAGCAGCCCTCCGTCAGGGTCCGGGGAGCTGTTTTTT.